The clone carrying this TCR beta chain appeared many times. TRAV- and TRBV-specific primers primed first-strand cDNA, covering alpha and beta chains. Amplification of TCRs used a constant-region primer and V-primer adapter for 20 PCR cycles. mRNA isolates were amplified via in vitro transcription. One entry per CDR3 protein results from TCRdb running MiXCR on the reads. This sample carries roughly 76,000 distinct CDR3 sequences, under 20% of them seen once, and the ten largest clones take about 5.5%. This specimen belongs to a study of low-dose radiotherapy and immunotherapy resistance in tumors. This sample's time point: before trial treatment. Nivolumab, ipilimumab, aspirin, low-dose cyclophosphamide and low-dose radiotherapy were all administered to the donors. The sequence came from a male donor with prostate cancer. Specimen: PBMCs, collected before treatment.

The CDR3: CAWSVSGNTIYF. DNA of the CDR3: TGTGCCTGGAGTGTCTCAGGGAACACCATATATTTT. V and J are TRBV30 and TRBJ1-3, with D tentatively TRBD1 (5 bases). The V gene lost 0 bases and the J gene lost 7 bases, with 7 bases spanning the gap. Germline values: CDR1 GTSNPN, CDR2 SVGIG (reference sequence). The CDR3 has 12 residues.